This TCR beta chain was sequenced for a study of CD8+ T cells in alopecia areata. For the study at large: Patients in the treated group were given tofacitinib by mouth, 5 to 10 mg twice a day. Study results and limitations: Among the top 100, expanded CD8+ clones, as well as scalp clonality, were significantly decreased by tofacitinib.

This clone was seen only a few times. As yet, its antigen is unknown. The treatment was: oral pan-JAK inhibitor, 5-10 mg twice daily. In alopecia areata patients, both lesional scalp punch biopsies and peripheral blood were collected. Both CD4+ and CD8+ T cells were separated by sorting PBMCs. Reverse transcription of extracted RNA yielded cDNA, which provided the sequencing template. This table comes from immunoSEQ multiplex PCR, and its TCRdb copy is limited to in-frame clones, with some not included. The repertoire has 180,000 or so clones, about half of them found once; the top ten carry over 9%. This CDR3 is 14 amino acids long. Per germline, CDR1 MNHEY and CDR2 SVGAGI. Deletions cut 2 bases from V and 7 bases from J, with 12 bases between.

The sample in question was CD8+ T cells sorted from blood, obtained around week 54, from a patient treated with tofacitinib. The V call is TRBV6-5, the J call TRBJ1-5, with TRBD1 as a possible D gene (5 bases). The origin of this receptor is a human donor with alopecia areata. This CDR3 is CASSYLAGYQPQHF. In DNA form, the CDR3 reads TGTGCCAGCAGTTACCTCGCAGGGTACCAGCCCCAGCATTTT.